This TCR beta chain was observed in a study of healthy donors' naive CD4 and CD8 T cells. Study findings and constraints: Bulk sequencing left alpha and beta chains unpaired. Possible naive T cell homeostatic proliferation bias remained unaddressed. Negatively charged CDR3s marked CD8+ lineage; positively charged CDR3s marked CD4+ lineage.

Starting from 500 ng of total RNA, TCR libraries were made with linear amplification. MiXCR, run by TCRdb on the reads, gives a single entry per CDR3 protein. Here the sample spans about 200,000 distinct CDR3 sequences, nearly 75% being singletons. In germline, CDR1 is SGHRS, CDR2 YFSETQ. The CDR3 runs to 15 residues. This clonotype showed up just a few times. Its target is unknown. One junction end disagrees with the germline gene, perhaps due to a read error. Naive CD4+ cells were sorted as CD4+CD8-CD45RO-CD45RA+; naive CD8+ as CD8+CD4-CD45RA+CD27bright. The sequence was obtained from a pool of human donors in good health; the sample pools cells from several healthy donors. The specimen was naive CD4+ and CD8+ T cells sorted from blood, pooled from several donors. The chain is built from TRBV5-1 and TRBJ2-1; TRBD2 is a possible D gene (6 bases). CDR3 nucleotides: TGTGCCAGCAGCTTGTGGGGGGTTACCTACAATGAGCAGTTCTTC. Protein product: CASSLWGVTYNEQFF.